The 7 T cell receptor beta chains below come from one sample, sequenced in a study of shared clonotypes between healthy human individuals. As defined, naive CD8 cells were CD45RO-negative and positively selected for CCR7, with terminally differentiated effector memory CD45RA+ cells excluded. Method: immunoSEQ multiplex PCR; TCRdb's copy keeps in-frame clones and lacks some. This table has about 2,100,000 clones, about 93% appearing once. Source material: naive CD8+ T cells from PBMCs. The receptors were sampled from a man between 18 and 29 years old in good health. Some clones in this sample may be carry-over from other donors' samples.

On this clone itself: The same CDR3 arises from other DNA sequences in this sample as well. V gene TRBV9 combines with J gene TRBJ1-1, with unresolved D. V was pared by 0 bases and J by 3 bases, with 6 bases between. The CDR3 has 13 residues. In germline, CDR1 is SGDLS, CDR2 YYNGEE. Written as DNA, the CDR3 is TGTGCCAGCAGCGTAGGCGGATACACTGAAGCTTTCTTT. This sequence encodes CASSVGGYTEAFF.

The chain employs TRBV27 and TRBJ1-2; D remains unclear. Germline loops: CDR1 MNHEY, CDR2 SMNVEV (reference sequence). V was pared by 5 bases and J by 4 bases, with 11 bases between. The CDR3 consists of 13 residues. CDR3 loop: CASSLTRAYGYTF. CDR3 nucleotide sequence: TGTGCCAGCAGTCTGACACGAGCCTATGGCTACACCTTC.

This chain uses TRBV27 with TRBJ1-1, with 8 positions matching TRBD1. CDR1 MNHEY and CDR2 SMNVEV come from the germline V gene (reference sequence). The ends lost 5 bases at V and 1 base at J; junction bases unmatched: 9. This CDR3 has 16 residues. DNA for the CDR3: TGTGCCAGCAGTCCGTCCAGGGGGCAAACGAACACTGAAGCTTTCTTT. It is translated as CASSPSRGQTNTEAFF.

V gene TRBV2 combines with J gene TRBJ2-3; 10 bases align to TRBD1. Germline V gives CDR1 SNHLY, CDR2 FYNNEI. Trimming at V came to 6 bases and at J to 3 bases, leaving 9 bases not matched to a gene. The length of the CDR3 is 16 residues. For the CDR3, the DNA is TGTGCCAGCAGAGACTTGACAGGGGGCCGGACAGATACGCAGTATTTT. It encodes CASRDLTGGRTDTQYF.

This chain links TRBV27 with TRBJ2-5; D call uncertain. This CDR3 has 15 amino acids. V was pared by 6 bases and J by 0 bases, with 14 bases between. CDR1 is MNHEY and CDR2 is SMNVEV in the germline V gene (reference sequence). The CDR3 reads CASRGFFSYQETQYF. CDR3 coding DNA: TGTGCCAGCAGAGGGTTCTTCTCCTACCAAGAGACCCAGTACTTC.

V is TRBV10-2 and J is TRBJ2-1; TRBD2 matches 8 bases. CDR3 length: 15 amino acids. Losses at the gene ends were 8 bases for V and 6 bases for J; bases not matched to a gene: 12. CDR1 and CDR2 from the germline V gene are WSHSY and SAAADI. CDR3 protein: CASRIRTSSFNEQFF. Written as DNA, the CDR3 is TGCGCCAGCCGGATTCGGACTAGCAGTTTCAATGAGCAGTTCTTC.

The chain joins TRBV7-2 to TRBJ2-7; D gene unclear. V was cut by 0 bases and J by 4 bases, with 16 bases left in between. The CDR3 consists of 16 residues. Germline V CDR1 and CDR2: SGHTA, FQGNSA. CDR3 nucleotides: TGTGCCAGCAGCTTAGCGGCATCCCCACTTGGGTACGAGCAGTACTTC. This encodes CASSLAASPLGYEQYF.